Listed below are T cell receptor beta chains from one sample, sequenced in a study of patients and donors after allogeneic stem cell transplantation. TCRdb re-called the RT-PCR reads through MiXCR, storing one row per CDR3 protein. The top ten clones hold less than 9.5% of a sample with 390,000 or so distinct CDR3 sequences, 16% of them seen once. Sequenced material: blood, either unsorted or a sorted T cell fraction (not recorded which). Receptors originate from a human donor who was either an allogeneic HSCT recipient or a stem cell or donor lymphocyte infusion donor (not recorded which). It is not recorded whose cells these are; they may come from a transplant donor. Both conserved end residues are part of each CDR3. Each record gives: D gene, J gene, clone size, V gene, CDR3 DNA, CDR3 protein. The D gene is left open where the match is weak. Part of the rows lack a size; the others show once, few, many or a class for expanded clones.

>TRBD2|TRBJ2-7|many|TRBV7-9
TGTGCCAGCAGCACTACTAGCGGGAGATCCTACGAGCAGTACTTC
CASSTTSGRSYEQYF
>NA|TRBJ1-2|NA|TRBV12-3/TRBV12-4
TGTGCCAGCAGAACAGGTTATGGCTACACCTTC
CASRTGYGYTF
>NA|TRBJ2-7|few|TRBV6-2/TRBV6-3
TGTGCCAGCACCGAAGACTTCTACGAGCAGTACTTC
CASTEDFYEQYF
>TRBD1|TRBJ2-7|NA|TRBV5-6
TGTGCCAGCGGGCGTCAGACAGGGGGCAGGGACGAGCAGTACTTC
CASGRQTGGRDEQYF
>TRBD2|TRBJ2-2|NA|TRBV2
TGTGCCACTCAGACTAGCGGCTTCACCGGGGAGCTGTTTTTT
CATQTSGFTGELFF
>NA|TRBJ2-1|few|TRBV4-3
TGCGCCAGCAGCCCCACCAAAGGAAGTCCCTCCGCGCCCTACAATGAGCAGTTCTTC
CASSPTKGSPSAPYNEQFF
>NA|TRBJ2-2|NA|TRBV29-1
TGCAGCGTTTCCCCGGAAGTGACCGGGGAGCTGTTTTTT
CSVSPEVTGELFF
>TRBD2|TRBJ2-1|NA|TRBV20-1
TGCAGTGCTAGGCACCTTATTAGCGGGAGCTCCTACAATGAGCAGTTCTTC
CSARHLISGSSYNEQFF
>NA|TRBJ2-7|many|TRBV7-9
TGTGCCAGCAGCTTAGCGAAAGGAACCTACGAGCAGTACTTC
CASSLAKGTYEQYF
>TRBD2|TRBJ2-5|few|TRBV12-3/TRBV12-4
TGTGCCAGCAGTGTAGCGGGGGCTCAGACCCAGTACTTC
CASSVAGAQTQYF
>NA|TRBJ2-7|few|TRBV7-9
TGTGCCAGCACCCCCGGGGGGCTGAGAGAGCAGTACTTC
CASTPGGLREQYF
>NA|TRBJ2-3|NA|TRBV27
TGTGCCAGCAGTTTATACAGGGCCTCCGATACGCAGTATTTT
CASSLYRASDTQYF
>NA|TRBJ2-1|few|TRBV11-2
TGTGCCAGCAGCTTAGCCCCCCGGGGCAATGAGCAGTTCTTC
CASSLAPRGNEQFF
>TRBD2|TRBJ2-1|NA|TRBV18
TGTGCCAGCTCACCGACGACTAGCGGGAGTTGGTACAATGAGCAGTTCTTC
CASSPTTSGSWYNEQFF
>TRBD2|TRBJ2-1|NA|TRBV4-3
TGCGCCAGCAGCCATACCGCCCTCATAGCGGGGGGGCTCTATGAGCAGTTCTTC
CASSHTALIAGGLYEQFF
>TRBD1|TRBJ2-6|NA|TRBV7-2
TGTGCCAGCAGCCCTCGGGACAGGCCTGGCGGGGCCAACGTCCTGACTTTC
CASSPRDRPGGANVLTF
>NA|TRBJ1-1|few|TRBV29-1
TGCAGCGCCGGGACACCGGAGGGCACTGAAGCTTTCTTT
CSAGTPEGTEAFF
>NA|TRBJ1-1|few|TRBV9
TGTGCCAGCAGCGTAGCTCCAGGGACGAACACTGAAGCTTTCTTT
CASSVAPGTNTEAFF
>TRBD1|TRBJ1-2|few|TRBV29-1
TGCAGCTCACGACAGGGGTTTGTTGGCTACACCTTC
CSSRQGFVGYTF
>TRBD1|TRBJ2-1|few|TRBV12-3/TRBV12-4
TGTGCCAGCAGTGAGACCGGGACAGGGGGCCAGTTCTTC
CASSETGTGGQFF
>NA|TRBJ2-2|few|TRBV11-2
TGTGCCAGCAGCGCCTTGGGCTTCAACACCGGGGAGCTGTTTTTT
CASSALGFNTGELFF
>NA|TRBJ1-2|NA|TRBV5-1
TGCGCCAGCAGCTTCACCGGGACATCTTCTAACTATGGCTACACCTTC
CASSFTGTSSNYGYTF
>NA|TRBJ1-2|NA|TRBV5-1
TGCGCCAGCAGCCAGGAGGTCAGGGGCTGGTTTGGCTACACCTTC
CASSQEVRGWFGYTF
>NA|TRBJ2-7|NA|TRBV6-5
TGTGCCAGCAGTTACTTCGCGACCCCGGAGTCCGAGCAGTACTTC
CASSYFATPESEQYF
>NA|TRBJ2-3|NA|TRBV11-3
TGTGCCAGCAGCGCGGACGTGCCAGATACGCAGTATTTT
CASSADVPDTQYF
>TRBD2|TRBJ2-4|few|TRBV7-9
TGTGCCAGCAACTCGGGACTAGCGCTCGGCAAGGGGGACATTCAGTACTTC
CASNSGLALGKGDIQYF
>TRBD1|TRBJ2-1|few|TRBV24-1
TGTGCCACCAGCCGGGACAGGGGGCTGGGGAATGAGCAGTTCTTC
CATSRDRGLGNEQFF
>NA|TRBJ2-7|NA|TRBV6-6
TGTGCCAGCAGTTACACACACTACGAGCAGTACTTC
CASSYTHYEQYF
>TRBD2|TRBJ2-3|NA|TRBV20-1
TGCAGTGCTCCCCCCCCAGCGGGGCCGCCAGATACGCAGTATTTT
CSAPPPAGPPDTQYF
>TRBD1|TRBJ2-3|few|TRBV6-1
TGTGCCAGCAGCCGCGGACAGGGGGCCACAGATACGCAGTATTTT
CASSRGQGATDTQYF
>NA|TRBJ1-1|NA|TRBV28
TGTGCCAGCAGTCTTACCGACAGGTGGAACACTGAAGCTTTCTTT
CASSLTDRWNTEAFF